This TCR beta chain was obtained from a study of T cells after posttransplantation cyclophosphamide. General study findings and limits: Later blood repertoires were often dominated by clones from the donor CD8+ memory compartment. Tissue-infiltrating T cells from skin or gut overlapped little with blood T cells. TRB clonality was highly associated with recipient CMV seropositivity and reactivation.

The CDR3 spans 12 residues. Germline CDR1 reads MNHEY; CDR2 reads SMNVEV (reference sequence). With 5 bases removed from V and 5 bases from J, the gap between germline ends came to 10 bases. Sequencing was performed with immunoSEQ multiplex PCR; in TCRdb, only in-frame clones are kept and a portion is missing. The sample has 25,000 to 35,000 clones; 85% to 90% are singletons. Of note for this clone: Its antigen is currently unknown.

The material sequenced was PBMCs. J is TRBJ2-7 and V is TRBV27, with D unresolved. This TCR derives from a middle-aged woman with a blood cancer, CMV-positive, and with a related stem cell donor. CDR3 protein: CASSNEKDEQYF. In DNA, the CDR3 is TGTGCCAGCAGTAACGAGAAAGACGAGCAGTACTTC.